This T cell receptor (beta chain) is from a study of T cell repertoires in cytomegalovirus infection (dated by TCRdb to the late 2010s). Broadly, across the study: Alongside well-studied HLA-B-restricted epitopes, the peptide stimulations were aimed at recently identified HLA-C-restricted CMV epitopes, whose presentation resists viral immunomodulation. The HLA type of each donor mattered for the analysis, because public TCR beta signatures pointed to carriage of CMV infection along with the matching HLA type. Study-wide findings and limitations: Carriers of CMV infection plus the relevant HLA type were discriminated by the cumulative frequency of public TCR beta family members in the study cohort and in an independent roughly 400-donor cohort. The ex vivo response was dominated by HLA-C-restricted CMV-specific TCR beta clonotypes, and the single most frequent clonotype in two of eight donors was supplied by these HLA-C-restricted clonotypes.

The treatment or condition label here, explained by the study, means: in vitro stimulation with specific CMV peptide epitopes to enrich CMV-specific T cells. Sequencing took place on an Illumina HiSeq 1500. The public reads were reanalyzed by TCRdb: fastp trimming at Q25, MiXCR alignment, in-frame beta chains only. Each CDR3 protein gets just one entry, which takes the most common genes and DNA from the rows behind it. The sample profile shows roughly 860,000 distinct CDR3 sequences; over 25% of them were found once. 9.5% to 15% of the sample comes from the top ten. Trimming takes 6 bases from V and 1 base from J, and the germline ends sit 12 bases apart. The CDR3 measures 14 amino acids from cysteine to phenylalanine. CDR3 DNA only is kept here, 42 bases in frame from base 1. Concerning this clonotype: The antigen it binds to is not known. Base qualities are not at hand, and no much larger clone is one base apart.

The V gene is TRBV12-3 or TRBV12-4 and the J gene is TRBJ2-5; the D gene is possibly TRBD1, with 5 bases matching. Sequencing used cultured CD8+ T cells from PBMCs, obtained from culture after CMV antigen stimulation. This clonotype originated in a human donor in good health (CMV status not recorded). Some clones in this sample may be carry-over from other donors' samples. This receptor has the CDR3 CASRGQSTQETQYF. Here is the DNA: TGTGCCAGCAGAGGACAATCCACCCAAGAGACCCAGTACTTC.